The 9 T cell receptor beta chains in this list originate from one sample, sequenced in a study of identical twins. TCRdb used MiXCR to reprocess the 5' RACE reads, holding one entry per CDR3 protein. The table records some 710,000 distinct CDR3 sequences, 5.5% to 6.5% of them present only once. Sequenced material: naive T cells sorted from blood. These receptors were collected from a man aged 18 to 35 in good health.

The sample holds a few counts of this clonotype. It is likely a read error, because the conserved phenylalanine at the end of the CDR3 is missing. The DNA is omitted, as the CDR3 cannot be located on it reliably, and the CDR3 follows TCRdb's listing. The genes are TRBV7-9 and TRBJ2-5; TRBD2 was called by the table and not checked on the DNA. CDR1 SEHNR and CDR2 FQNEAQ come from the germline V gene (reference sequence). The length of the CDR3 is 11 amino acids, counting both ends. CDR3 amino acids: CASSAGPNLVP.

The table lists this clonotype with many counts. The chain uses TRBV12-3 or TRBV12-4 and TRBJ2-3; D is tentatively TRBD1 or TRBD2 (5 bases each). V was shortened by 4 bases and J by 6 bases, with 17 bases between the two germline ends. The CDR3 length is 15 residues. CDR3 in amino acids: CASSSPPGPGDTQYF. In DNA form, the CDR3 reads TGTGCCAGCAGTTCCCCGCCGGGGCCAGGGGATACGCAGTATTTT.

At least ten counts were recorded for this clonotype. CDR3 protein: CASSFAGGSYEQYF. The CDR3 region has the DNA TGTGCCAGCAGCTTCGCGGGAGGCTCCTACGAGCAGTACTTC. The genes are TRBV7-2 and TRBJ2-7; 8 bases align to TRBD2. CDR3 length: 14 residues. Germline CDR1 is SGHTA and CDR2 is FQGNSA. V dropped 3 bases and J dropped 0; count of bases not matched to a gene: 1. The variable domain in full, with the rest retrieved from reference TRBV7-2 and TRBJ2-7, is GAGVSQSPSNKVTEKGKDVELRCDPISGHTALYWYRQSLGQGLEFLIYFQGNSAPDKSGLPSDRFSAERTGGSVSTLTIQRTQQEDSAVYLCASSFAGGSYEQYFGPGTRLTVT.

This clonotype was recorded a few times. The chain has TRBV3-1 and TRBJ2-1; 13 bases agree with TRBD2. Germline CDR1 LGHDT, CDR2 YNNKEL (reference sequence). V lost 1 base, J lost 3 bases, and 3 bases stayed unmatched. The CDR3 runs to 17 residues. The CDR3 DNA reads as TGTGCCAGCAGCCAAGGGAGGACTAGCGGGAGCTACAATGAGCAGTTCTTC. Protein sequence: CASSQGRTSGSYNEQFF.

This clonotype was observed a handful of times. The CDR3 nucleotides are TGTGCCAGCAGCTTAGCGGCAGGGTGGGAGCAGTACGTC. Translated, it gives CASSLAAGWEQYV. The chain has TRBV7-8 and TRBJ2-7; TRBD1 is a possible D gene (5 bases). Germline assignment: CDR1 SGHVS and CDR2 FQNEAQ. The CDR3 sequence is 13 residues long. V lost 0 bases to trimming and J lost 7 bases, with 10 bases between them.

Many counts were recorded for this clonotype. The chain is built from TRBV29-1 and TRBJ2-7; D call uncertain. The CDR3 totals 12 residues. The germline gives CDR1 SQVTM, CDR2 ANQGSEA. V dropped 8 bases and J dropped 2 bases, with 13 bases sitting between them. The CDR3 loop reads CSFVRPAYEQYF. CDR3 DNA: TGCAGCTTCGTACGGCCGGCCTACGAGCAGTACTTC.

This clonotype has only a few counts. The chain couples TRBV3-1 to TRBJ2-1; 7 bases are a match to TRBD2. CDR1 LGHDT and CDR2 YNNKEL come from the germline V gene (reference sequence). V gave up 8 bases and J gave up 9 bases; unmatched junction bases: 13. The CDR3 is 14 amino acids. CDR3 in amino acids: CASGPPTSSLEQFF. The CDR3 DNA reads TGTGCCAGCGGACCTCCGACTAGCTCTCTTGAGCAGTTCTTC.

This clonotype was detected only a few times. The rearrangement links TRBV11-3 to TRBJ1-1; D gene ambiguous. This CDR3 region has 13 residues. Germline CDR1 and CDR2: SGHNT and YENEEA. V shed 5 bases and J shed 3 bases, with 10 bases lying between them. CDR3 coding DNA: TGTGCCAGCAGCCCCCATGAATACACTGAAGCTTTCTTT. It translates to CASSPHEYTEAFF.

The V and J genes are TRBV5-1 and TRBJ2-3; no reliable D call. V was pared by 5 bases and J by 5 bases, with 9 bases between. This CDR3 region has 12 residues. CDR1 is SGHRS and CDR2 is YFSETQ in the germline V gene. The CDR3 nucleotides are TGCGCCAGCAGACCGGCGAGAGATACGCAGTATTTT. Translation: CASRPARDTQYF.